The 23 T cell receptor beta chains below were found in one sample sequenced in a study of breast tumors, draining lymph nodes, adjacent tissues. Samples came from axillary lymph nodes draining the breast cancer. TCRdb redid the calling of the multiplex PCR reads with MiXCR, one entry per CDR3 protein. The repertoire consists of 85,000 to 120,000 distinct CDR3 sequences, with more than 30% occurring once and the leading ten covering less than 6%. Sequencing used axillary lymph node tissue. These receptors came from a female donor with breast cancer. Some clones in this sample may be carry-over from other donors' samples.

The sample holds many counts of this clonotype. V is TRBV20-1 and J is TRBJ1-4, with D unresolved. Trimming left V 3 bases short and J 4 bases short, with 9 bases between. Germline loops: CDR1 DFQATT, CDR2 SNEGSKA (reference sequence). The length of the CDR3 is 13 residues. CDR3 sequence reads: CSASSSGNEKLFF. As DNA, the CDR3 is TGCAGTGCTAGTAGCAGCGGTAATGAAAAACTGTTTTTT.

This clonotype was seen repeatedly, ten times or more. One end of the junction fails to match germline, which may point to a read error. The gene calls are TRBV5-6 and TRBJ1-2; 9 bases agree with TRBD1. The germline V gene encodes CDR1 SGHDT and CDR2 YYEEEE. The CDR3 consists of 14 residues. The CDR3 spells CASREETAGQGFHF. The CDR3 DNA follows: TGTGCCAGCAGAGAGGAGACCGCGGGACAGGGCTTTCACTTC.

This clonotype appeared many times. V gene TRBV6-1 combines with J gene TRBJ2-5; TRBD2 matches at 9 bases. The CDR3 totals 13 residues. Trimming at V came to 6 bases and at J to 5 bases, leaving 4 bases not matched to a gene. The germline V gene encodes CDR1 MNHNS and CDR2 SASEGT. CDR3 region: CASSLAGFETQYF. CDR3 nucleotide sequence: TGTGCCAGCAGCCTAGCGGGATTCGAGACCCAGTACTTC.

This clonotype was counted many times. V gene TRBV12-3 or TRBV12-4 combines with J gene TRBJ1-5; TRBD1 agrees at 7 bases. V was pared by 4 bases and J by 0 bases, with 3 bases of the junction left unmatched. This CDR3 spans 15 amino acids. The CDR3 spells CASSWTGYSNQPQHF. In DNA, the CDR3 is TGTGCCAGCAGTTGGACAGGCTATAGCAATCAGCCCCAGCATTTT.

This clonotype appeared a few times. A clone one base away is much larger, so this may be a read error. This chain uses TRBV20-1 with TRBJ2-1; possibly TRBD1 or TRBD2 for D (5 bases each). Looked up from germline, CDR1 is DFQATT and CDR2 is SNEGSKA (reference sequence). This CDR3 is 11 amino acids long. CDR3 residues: CSASGAPGQSF. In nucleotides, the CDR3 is TGCAGTGCTAGTGGGGCCCCGGGGCAGTCCTTC.

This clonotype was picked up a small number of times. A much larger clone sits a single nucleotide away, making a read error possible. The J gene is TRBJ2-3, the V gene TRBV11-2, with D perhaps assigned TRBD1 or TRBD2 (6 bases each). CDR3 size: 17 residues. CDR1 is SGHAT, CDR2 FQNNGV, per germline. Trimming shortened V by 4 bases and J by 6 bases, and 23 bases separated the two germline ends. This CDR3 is CASSSGTLARESDTQYF. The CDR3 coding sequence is TGTGCCAGCAGCTCAGGGACACTCGCGCGGGAATCCGATACGCAGTATTTT.

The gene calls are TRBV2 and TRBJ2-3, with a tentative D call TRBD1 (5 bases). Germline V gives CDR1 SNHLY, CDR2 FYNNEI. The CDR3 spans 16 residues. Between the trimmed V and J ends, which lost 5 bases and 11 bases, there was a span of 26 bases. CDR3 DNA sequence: TGTGCCAGCAGTACGAGCAGGGTCGGTGATGTCAATGAGCAGTATTTT. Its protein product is CASSTSRVGDVNEQYF.

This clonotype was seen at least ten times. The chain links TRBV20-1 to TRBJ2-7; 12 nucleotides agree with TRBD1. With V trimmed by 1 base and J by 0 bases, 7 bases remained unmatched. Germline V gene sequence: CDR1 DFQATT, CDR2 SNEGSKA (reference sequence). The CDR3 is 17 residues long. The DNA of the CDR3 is TGCAGTGCTAGAGGCGGGACAGGGGGCGCAAGCTCCTACGAGCAGTACTTC. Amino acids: CSARGGTGGASSYEQYF.

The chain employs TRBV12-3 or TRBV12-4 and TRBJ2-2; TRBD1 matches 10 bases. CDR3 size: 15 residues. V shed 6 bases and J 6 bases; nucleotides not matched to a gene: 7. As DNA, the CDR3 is TGTGCCAGCAGCCGCCGACAGGGGGCCCCCGGGGAGCTGTTTTTT. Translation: CASSRRQGAPGELFF.

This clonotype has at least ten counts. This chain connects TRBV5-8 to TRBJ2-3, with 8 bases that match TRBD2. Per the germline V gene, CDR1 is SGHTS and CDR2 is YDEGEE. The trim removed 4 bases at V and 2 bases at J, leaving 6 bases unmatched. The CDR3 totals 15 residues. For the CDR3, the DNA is TGTGCCAGCAGCGAGGCGGGGGGCCTCACAGATACGCAGTATTTT. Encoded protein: CASSEAGGLTDTQYF.

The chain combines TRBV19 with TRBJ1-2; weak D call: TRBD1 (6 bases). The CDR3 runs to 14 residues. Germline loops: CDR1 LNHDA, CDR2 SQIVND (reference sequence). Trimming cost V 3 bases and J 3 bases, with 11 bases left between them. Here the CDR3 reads CASSIRRGDYGYTF. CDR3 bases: TGTGCCAGTAGTATTAGGAGGGGGGACTATGGCTACACCTTC.

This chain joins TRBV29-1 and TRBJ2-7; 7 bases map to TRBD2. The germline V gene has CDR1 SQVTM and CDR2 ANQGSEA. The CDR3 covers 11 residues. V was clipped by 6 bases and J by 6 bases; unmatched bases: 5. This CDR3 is CSVAGAGEQYF. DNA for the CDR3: TGCAGCGTGGCGGGAGCAGGCGAGCAGTACTTC.

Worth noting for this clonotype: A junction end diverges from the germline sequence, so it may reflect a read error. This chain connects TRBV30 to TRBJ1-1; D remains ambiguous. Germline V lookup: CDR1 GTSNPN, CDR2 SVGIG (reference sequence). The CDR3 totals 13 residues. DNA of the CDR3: TGTGCCTGGAACCCACAGCCGAACGCTGAAGCTTTCTTT. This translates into CAWNPQPNAEAFF.

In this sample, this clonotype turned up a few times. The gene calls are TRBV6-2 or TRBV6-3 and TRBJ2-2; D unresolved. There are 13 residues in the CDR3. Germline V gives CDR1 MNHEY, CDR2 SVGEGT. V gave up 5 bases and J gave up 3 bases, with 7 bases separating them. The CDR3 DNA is TGTGCCAGCAGTCTTCAGCACACCGGGGAGCTGTTTTTT. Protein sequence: CASSLQHTGELFF.

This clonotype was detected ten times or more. CDR3 amino acids: CASRGLAHQETQYF. The CDR3, as DNA: TGTGCCAGCAGGGGACTAGCGCACCAAGAGACCCAGTACTTC. The J gene is TRBJ2-5, the V gene TRBV6-2 or TRBV6-3, with 10 nucleotides matching TRBD2. This CDR3 has 14 residues. Germline V lookup: CDR1 MNHEY, CDR2 SVGEGT. Trimming took 6 bases from V and 0 from J; bases not matched to a gene: 1.

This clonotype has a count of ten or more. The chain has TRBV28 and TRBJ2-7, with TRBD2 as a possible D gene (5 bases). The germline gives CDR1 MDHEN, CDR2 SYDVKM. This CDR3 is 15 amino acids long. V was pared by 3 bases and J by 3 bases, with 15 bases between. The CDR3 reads CASSFRQRGIYEQYF. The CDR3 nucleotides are TGTGCCAGCAGTTTTCGCCAGAGAGGGATCTACGAGCAGTACTTC.

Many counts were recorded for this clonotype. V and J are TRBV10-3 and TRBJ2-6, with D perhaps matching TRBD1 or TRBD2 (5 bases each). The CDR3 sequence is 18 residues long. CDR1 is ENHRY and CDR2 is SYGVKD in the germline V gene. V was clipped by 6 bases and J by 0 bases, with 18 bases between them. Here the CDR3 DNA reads TGTGCCATCAGCGCCTTGGGGCGGGCCCCCTCTGGGGCCAACGTCCTGACTTTC. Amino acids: CAISALGRAPSGANVLTF.

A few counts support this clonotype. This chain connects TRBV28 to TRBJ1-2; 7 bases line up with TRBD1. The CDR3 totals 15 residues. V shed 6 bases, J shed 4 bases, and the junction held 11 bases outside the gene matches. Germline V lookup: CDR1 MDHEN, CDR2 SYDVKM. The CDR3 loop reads CASSTRIQGLYGYTF. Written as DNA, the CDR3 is TGTGCCAGCAGCACCCGGATACAGGGGCTCTATGGCTACACCTTC.

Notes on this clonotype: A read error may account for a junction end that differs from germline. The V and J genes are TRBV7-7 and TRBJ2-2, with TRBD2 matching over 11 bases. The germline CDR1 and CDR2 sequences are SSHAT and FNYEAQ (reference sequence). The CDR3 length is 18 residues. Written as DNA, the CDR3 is TGTGCTAGCAGCCCGACTAGCGGGGCGTACGCGAACACCGGGGAGCTGTTTTTT. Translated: CASSPTSGAYANTGELFF.

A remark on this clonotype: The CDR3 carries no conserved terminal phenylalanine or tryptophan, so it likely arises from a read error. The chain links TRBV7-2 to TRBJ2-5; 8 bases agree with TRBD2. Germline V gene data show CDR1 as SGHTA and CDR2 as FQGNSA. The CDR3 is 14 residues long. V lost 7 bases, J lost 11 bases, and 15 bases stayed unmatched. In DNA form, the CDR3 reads TGTGCCAGCACCCAAAGCGGAGCGGGAGTTCGTCAGTACCCC. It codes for CASTQSGAGVRQYP.

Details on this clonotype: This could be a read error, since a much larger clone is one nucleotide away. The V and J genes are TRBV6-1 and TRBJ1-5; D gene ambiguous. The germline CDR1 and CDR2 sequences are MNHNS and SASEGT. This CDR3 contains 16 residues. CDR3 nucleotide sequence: TGTGCCAGCAGTGAACTCGGCCATTATAGCAATCAGCCCCGGCATTTT. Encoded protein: CASSELGHYSNQPRHF.

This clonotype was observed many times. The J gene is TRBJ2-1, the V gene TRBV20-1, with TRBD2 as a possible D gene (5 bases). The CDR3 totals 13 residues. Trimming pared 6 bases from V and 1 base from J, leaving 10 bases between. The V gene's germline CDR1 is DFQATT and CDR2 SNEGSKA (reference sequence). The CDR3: CSARPGSYNEQFF. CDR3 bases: TGCAGTGCCCGGCCGGGGTCCTACAATGAGCAGTTCTTC.

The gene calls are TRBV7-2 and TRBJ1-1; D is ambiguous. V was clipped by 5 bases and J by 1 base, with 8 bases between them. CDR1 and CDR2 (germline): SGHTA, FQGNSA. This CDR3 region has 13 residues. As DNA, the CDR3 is TGTGCCAGCAGCCCCGCAGGGAACACTGAAGCTTTCTTT. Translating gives CASSPAGNTEAFF.